This entry lists 10 T cell receptor beta chains sequenced from one sample in a study of T cells in Graves' hyperthyroidism and ophthalmopathy. RNA transcripts were the template for amplifying TCR beta CDR3 regions. With the HTBI primer set, the TCR CDR3 went through a first round of RT-PCR. TCRdb processed the multiplex PCR reads anew with MiXCR; each CDR3 protein has one entry. The sample comprises about 200,000 distinct CDR3 sequences, around 17% of which are singletons, and approximately 40% rests with the top ten. Sequencing was done on a sample of blood. The receptors derive from a man aged 40-50 years with Graves' hyperthyroidism.

The V and J genes are TRBV4-2 and TRBJ2-1; D remains unclear. V lost 1 base, J lost 3 bases, and 4 bases lay in between. The CDR3 runs 13 residues. Germline lookup yields CDR1 LGHNA and CDR2 YNFKEQ. CDR3 loop: CASSQAIYNEQFF. DNA for the CDR3: TGTGCCAGCAGCCAAGCGATCTACAATGAGCAGTTCTTC.

This clonotype was observed at least ten times. The V and J genes are TRBV3-1 and TRBJ2-1; 9 bases match TRBD1. Germline V gives CDR1 LGHDT, CDR2 YNNKEL (reference sequence). The CDR3 is 14 amino acids. The V gene end was trimmed by 5 bases and the J gene end by 5 bases; junction bases not matched to a gene: 4. CDR3 protein: CASSSRDRDNEQFF. The CDR3 coding sequence is TGTGCCAGCAGCTCCCGGGACAGGGACAATGAGCAGTTCTTC.

This clonotype appeared a few times. This may come from a read error, since a much larger clone is one base off. The V gene is TRBV11-2, the J gene TRBJ2-3; D is undetermined. Germline-derived CDR1 and CDR2 are SGHAT and FQNNGV. There are 14 residues in the CDR3. The CDR3 nucleotides read TGTGCCAGCAGCCCCCCCGTCGGGCAAGATACGCAGTGTTTT. Translation gives CASSPPVGQDTQCF.

In its sample, this clonotype was seen many times. V and J are TRBV6-6 and TRBJ1-5; TRBD1 agrees at 7 bases. The CDR3 is 14 residues long. Germline V CDR1 and CDR2: MNHNY, SVGAGI (reference sequence). Trimming cost V 2 bases and J 4 bases; bases outside gene matches: 2. The CDR3 sequence is CASSYTRGNQPQHF. CDR3 DNA: TGTGCCAGCAGTTACACCAGGGGGAATCAGCCCCAGCATTTT.

The V call is TRBV25-1, the J call TRBJ2-6; D is unclear. The V end lost 8 bases, the J end lost 4 bases, and 6 bases lay between the germline ends. The CDR3 is 12 amino acids. Germline V gene sequence: CDR1 MGHDK, CDR2 SYGVNS. This CDR3 is CASSWGANVLTF. The CDR3 DNA reads TGTGCCAGCTCGTGGGGGGCCAACGTCCTGACTTTC.

There are many counts of this clonotype. The V and J genes are TRBV18 and TRBJ1-5; tentatively, D is TRBD1 (6 bases). Trimming left V 6 bases short and J 5 bases short, with 14 bases between. CDR1 is KGHSH, CDR2 LQKENI, per germline. The CDR3 spans 14 residues. CDR3 region: CASSSTGRDQPQHF. The CDR3 coding sequence is TGTGCCAGCTCTTCCACAGGGCGCGATCAGCCCCAGCATTTT.

Ten or more counts support this clonotype. The rearrangement uses TRBV6-1 and TRBJ2-7; D uncertain. Trimming removed 8 bases from V and 5 bases from J, with 16 bases in between. The CDR3 is made up of 13 amino acids. Germline loops: CDR1 MNHNS, CDR2 SASEGT. The CDR3 here is CASSQLPLNEQYF. The CDR3 nucleotides read TGTGCCAGCTCACAGCTACCTCTGAACGAGCAGTACTTC.

This clonotype was counted a few times. V gene TRBV5-5 combines with J gene TRBJ2-5; D uncertain. Trimming took 0 bases from V and 1 from J, leaving 10 bases between them. The CDR3 extends over 15 amino acids. CDR1 is SGHKS, CDR2 YYEKEE, per germline (reference sequence). The CDR3, as DNA: TGTGCCAGCAGCTTGGATGGCAGGATCCAAGAGACCCAGTACTTC. Its translation is CASSLDGRIQETQYF.

Many counts were recorded for this clonotype. The chain has TRBV2 and TRBJ2-1, with D perhaps assigned TRBD1 or TRBD2 (5 bases each). This CDR3 is built from 16 residues. V lost 5 bases to trimming and J lost 10 bases, with 24 bases between them. Germline V gives CDR1 SNHLY, CDR2 FYNNEI. CDR3 in DNA: TGTGCCAGCAGTACCAGCGGCAGGGAGCGCGCCGGGGAGCAGTTCTTC. As protein: CASSTSGRERAGEQFF.

The chain employs TRBV9 and TRBJ2-5; D is tentatively TRBD1 or TRBD2 (5 bases each). This CDR3 has 15 residues. Deletions cut 4 bases from V and 2 bases from J, with 15 bases between. Per the germline V gene, CDR1 is SGDLS and CDR2 is YYNGEE. CDR3 in amino acids: CASSLRDGPQETQYF. The DNA of the CDR3 is TGTGCCAGCAGCCTCCGGGACGGACCACAAGAGACCCAGTACTTC. The entire variable domain, with the rest obtained from reference TRBV9 and TRBJ2-5, is as follows: DSGVTQTPKHLITATGQRVTLRCSPRSGDLSVYWYQQSLDQGLQFLIQYYNGEERAKGNILERFSAQQFPDLHSELNLSSLELGDSALYFCASSLRDGPQETQYFGPGTRLLVL.